The text below deals with one TCR beta chain. Its antigen remains unknown. These data come from a study of T cell responses to AZD1222 COVID-19 vaccine. CDR1 and CDR2 from the germline V gene are ENHRY and SYGVKD. The CDR3 contains 13 residues. V lost 7 bases to trimming and J lost 4 bases, with 13 bases between them. General study findings and limits: Baseline seropositivity occurred in only six AZD1222 recipients.

The data were produced by immunoSEQ multiplex PCR, yet TCRdb's version contains in-frame clones alone and is incomplete. The sample contains roughly 80,000 clones, around nine tenths of which appear only once. The sequences come from peripheral blood, collected on day 0 of MenACWY control vaccination. The chain has TRBV10-3 and TRBJ1-1; TRBD1 might be the D (6 bases). The clonotype originates from an adult in good health. CDR3 in amino acids: CAITRTGFTEAFF. CDR3 nucleotides: TGTGCCATCACTAGAACAGGGTTCACTGAAGCTTTCTTT.